The 12 T cell receptor beta chains listed next were all sequenced from one sample in a study of CD8 T cells in ankylosing spondylitis. In TCRdb, the 5' RACE reads were re-called with MiXCR into one record per CDR3 protein. Altogether about 150,000 distinct CDR3 sequences are present, around 6.6% being singletons, with the ten largest covering around 11%. Sequencing was done on a sample of blood, either unsorted or a sorted T cell fraction (not recorded which). These receptors came from a female donor with ankylosing spondylitis or in good health (not recorded which).

In its sample, this clonotype was seen many times. CDR3 DNA sequence: TGCGCCAGCAGCCCGGGACAGGACTACCCCATTTACTTC. This codes for CASSPGQDYPIYF. The chain uses TRBV5-1 and TRBJ2-7; 8 nucleotides align to TRBD1. The CDR3 is 13 amino acids. The germline gives CDR1 SGHRS, CDR2 YFSETQ. Germline trimming cut 4 bases from V and 13 bases from J; bases unmatched to any gene: 13. The entire variable domain, with the rest obtained from reference TRBV5-1 and TRBJ2-7, is as follows: KAGVTQTPRYLIKTRGQQVTLSCSPISGHRSVSWYQQTPGQGLQFLFEYFSETQRNKGNFPGRFSGRQFSNSRSEMNVSTLELGDSALYLCASSPGQDYPIYFGPGTRLTVT.

This clonotype was seen ten or more times. The rearrangement uses TRBV5-1 and TRBJ1-4; tentative D call: TRBD1 (6 bases). The CDR3 has 14 amino acids. CDR1 and CDR2 from the germline V gene are SGHRS and YFSETQ. V lost 4 bases and J 6 bases, leaving 13 bases between the germline ends. CDR3 sequence reads: CASSQQGADEKLFF. The CDR3 DNA sequence: TGCGCCAGCAGCCAACAGGGCGCGGATGAAAAACTGTTTTTT.

This clonotype has at least ten counts. This sequence joins TRBV2 and TRBJ1-1; the D is unclear. The CDR3 is made up of 13 amino acids. V lost 7 bases and J 0 bases, leaving 9 bases between the germline ends. The germline V gene has CDR1 SNHLY and CDR2 FYNNEI. For the CDR3, the DNA is TGTGCCAGCAACGCAGCGTTGAACACTGAAGCTTTCTTT. Protein sequence: CASNAALNTEAFF.

This clonotype was seen at least ten times. The genes are TRBV5-1 and TRBJ1-2; D unclear. Germline CDR1 SGHRS, CDR2 YFSETQ. The germline V and J ends were trimmed by 0 bases and 2 bases, with 5 bases remaining between them. The CDR3 totals 13 residues. CDR3 protein: CASSLGTNYGYTF. The CDR3 nucleotides are TGCGCCAGCAGCTTGGGTACCAACTATGGCTACACCTTC.

This clonotype was found many times. The V and J genes are TRBV19 and TRBJ1-5, with a possible D match to TRBD1 (5 bases). The V gene lost 4 bases and the J gene lost 1 base, with 11 bases spanning the gap. This CDR3 contains 15 residues. Germline V gene sequence: CDR1 LNHDA, CDR2 SQIVND (reference sequence). Written as DNA, the CDR3 is TGTGCCAGTAGTACTCAGGGTAGCAGCAATCAGCCCCAGCATTTT. The encoded protein is CASSTQGSSNQPQHF.

This clonotype showed up many times. The chain employs TRBV10-3 and TRBJ2-5; D is perhaps TRBD1 or TRBD2 (5 bases each). Germline CDR1 ENHRY, CDR2 SYGVKD. The CDR3 contains 13 residues. Trimming took off 11 bases at V and 5 bases at J, with 18 bases between the two ends. CDR3 DNA sequence: TGTGCCCTTAGTCCAAACTGGGGGGAGACCCAGTACTTC. Amino acids: CALSPNWGETQYF.

This clonotype has at least ten counts. This sequence joins TRBV5-1 and TRBJ2-2, with D perhaps matching TRBD1 (6 bases). Between the trimmed V and J ends, which lost 3 bases and 1 base, there was a span of 7 bases. Germline V lookup: CDR1 SGHRS, CDR2 YFSETQ. The CDR3 has 14 amino acids. The CDR3 region is CASSSDRNTGELFF. The CDR3, as DNA: TGCGCCAGCAGCTCGGACAGGAACACCGGGGAGCTGTTTTTT.

This clonotype showed up many times. V usage is TRBV20-1 and J usage is TRBJ2-7; D call uncertain. Germline CDR1 is DFQATT and CDR2 is SNEGSKA (reference sequence). With 6 bases removed from V and 6 bases from J, the gap between germline ends came to 15 bases. The CDR3 is 12 residues long. The DNA for the CDR3 is TGCAGTGCCCCGTGGGTTATGGGCGAGCAGTACTTC. Translating it yields CSAPWVMGEQYF.

Many counts were recorded for this clonotype. The chain links TRBV11-1 to TRBJ2-3; 11 bases match TRBD2. The CDR3 consists of 18 residues. The germline V gene encodes CDR1 SGHAT and CDR2 FQDESV (reference sequence). Trimming took 1 base from V and 0 from J; bases not matched to a gene: 6. In nucleotides, the CDR3 is TGTGCCAGCAGCTTAGAATTTCGACTAGCGGGAAGCACAGATACGCAGTATTTT. Protein product: CASSLEFRLAGSTDTQYF.

The table lists this clonotype with many counts. The rearrangement links TRBV6-2 or TRBV6-3 to TRBJ1-5; 8 bases align to TRBD1. Losses at the gene ends were 5 bases for V and 1 base for J; bases not matched to a gene: 4. Germline CDR1 and CDR2: MNHEY and SVGEGT. This CDR3 is 15 amino acids long. The CDR3 sequence: CASSNYRGSNQPQHF. The CDR3, as DNA: TGTGCCAGCAGTAACTACAGGGGGAGCAATCAGCCCCAGCATTTT.

This clonotype was observed many times. The chain recombines TRBV5-1 with TRBJ1-1; D not certain. Trimming stripped 0 bases from V and 1 base from J, with 7 bases between. Germline V gene sequence: CDR1 SGHRS, CDR2 YFSETQ. The CDR3 runs to 14 residues. The CDR3 here is CASSLVGPNTEAFF. CDR3 DNA: TGCGCCAGCAGCTTGGTCGGACCGAACACTGAAGCTTTCTTT.

Comment on this clonotype: A much larger clone lies a single base off, so this may be a read error. The chain has TRBV5-1 and TRBJ1-2; a possible D gene is TRBD1 (5 bases). In germline, CDR1 is SGHRS, CDR2 YFSETQ. This CDR3 region has 12 residues. V was clipped by 2 bases and J by 10 bases, with 12 bases between them. CDR3 loop: CASSLDSRLYTF. The CDR3 bases are TGCGCCAGCAGCTTAGACAGCCGGCTCTACACCTTC. The whole variable domain, filled in from reference TRBV5-1 and TRBJ1-2, reads KAGVTQTPRYLIKTRGQQVTLSCSPISGHRSVSWYQQTPGQGLQFLFEYFSETQRNKGNFPGRFSGRQFSNSRSEMNVSTLELGDSALYLCASSLDSRLYTFGSGTRLTVV.